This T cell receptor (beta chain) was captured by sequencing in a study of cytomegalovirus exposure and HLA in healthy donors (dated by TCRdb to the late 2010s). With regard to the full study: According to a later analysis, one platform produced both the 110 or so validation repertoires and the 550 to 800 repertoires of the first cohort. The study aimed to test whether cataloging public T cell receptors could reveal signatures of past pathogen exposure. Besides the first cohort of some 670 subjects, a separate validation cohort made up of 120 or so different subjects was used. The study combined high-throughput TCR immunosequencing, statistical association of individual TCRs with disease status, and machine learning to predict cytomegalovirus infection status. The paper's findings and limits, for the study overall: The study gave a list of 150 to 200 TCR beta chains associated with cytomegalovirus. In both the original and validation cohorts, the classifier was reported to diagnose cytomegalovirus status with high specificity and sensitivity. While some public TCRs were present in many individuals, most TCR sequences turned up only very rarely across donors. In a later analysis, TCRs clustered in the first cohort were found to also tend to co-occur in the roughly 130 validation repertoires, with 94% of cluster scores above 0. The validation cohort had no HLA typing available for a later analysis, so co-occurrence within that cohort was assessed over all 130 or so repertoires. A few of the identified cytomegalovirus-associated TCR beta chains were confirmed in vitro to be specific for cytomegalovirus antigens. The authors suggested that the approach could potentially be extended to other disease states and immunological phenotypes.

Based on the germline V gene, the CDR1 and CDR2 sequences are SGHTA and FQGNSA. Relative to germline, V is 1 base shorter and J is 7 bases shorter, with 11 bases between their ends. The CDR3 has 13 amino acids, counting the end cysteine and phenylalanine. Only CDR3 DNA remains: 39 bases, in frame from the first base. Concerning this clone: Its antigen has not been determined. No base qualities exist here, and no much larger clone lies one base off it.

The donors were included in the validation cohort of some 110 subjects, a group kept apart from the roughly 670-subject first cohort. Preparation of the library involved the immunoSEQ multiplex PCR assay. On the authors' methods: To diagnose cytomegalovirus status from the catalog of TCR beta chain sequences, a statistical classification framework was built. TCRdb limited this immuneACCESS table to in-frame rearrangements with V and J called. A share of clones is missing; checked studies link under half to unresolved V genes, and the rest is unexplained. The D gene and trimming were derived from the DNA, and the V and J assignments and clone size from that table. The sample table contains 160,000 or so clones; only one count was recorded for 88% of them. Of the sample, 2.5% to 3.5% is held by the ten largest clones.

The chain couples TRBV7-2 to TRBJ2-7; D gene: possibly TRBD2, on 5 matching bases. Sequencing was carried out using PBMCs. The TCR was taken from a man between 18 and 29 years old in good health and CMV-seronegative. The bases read TGTGCCAGCAGCTTAGGTGATTGGAGGGAGCAGTACTTC. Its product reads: CASSLGDWREQYF.